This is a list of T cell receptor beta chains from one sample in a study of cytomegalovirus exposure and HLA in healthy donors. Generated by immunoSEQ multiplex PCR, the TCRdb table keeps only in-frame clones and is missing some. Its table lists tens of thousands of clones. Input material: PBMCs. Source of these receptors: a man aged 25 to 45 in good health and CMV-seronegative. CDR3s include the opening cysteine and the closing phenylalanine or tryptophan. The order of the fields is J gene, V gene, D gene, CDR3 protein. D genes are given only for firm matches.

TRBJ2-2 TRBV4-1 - CASSQGLARTGELFF
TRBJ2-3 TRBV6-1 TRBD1 CAGQVTHSGDTQYF
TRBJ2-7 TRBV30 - CAWSGAPSSYEQYF
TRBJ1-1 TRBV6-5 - CASSYSKEQMNTEAFF
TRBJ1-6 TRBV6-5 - CASSPMSSYNSPLHF
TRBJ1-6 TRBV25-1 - CASSVGETSPLHF
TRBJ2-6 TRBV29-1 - CSVHSGANVLTF
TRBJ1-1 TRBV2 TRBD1 CASSQDRGSTEAFF
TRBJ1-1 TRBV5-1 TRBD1 CASSRTGVKNTEDFF
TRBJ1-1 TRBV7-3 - CASSLTANTEAFF
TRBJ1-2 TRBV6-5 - CASRDTTNYGYTF
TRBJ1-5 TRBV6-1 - CASRSIGDSNQPQHF
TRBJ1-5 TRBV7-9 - CASSLDLGFPQHF
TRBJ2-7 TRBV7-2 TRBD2 CASSLGSGNEQYF
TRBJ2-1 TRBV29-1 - CSVQGSRQNYNEQFF
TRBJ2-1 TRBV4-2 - CASSLKGSSYYNEQFF
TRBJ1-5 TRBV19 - CASSIQGPNQPQHF
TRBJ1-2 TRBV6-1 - CASRTTGGYTF
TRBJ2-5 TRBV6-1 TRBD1 CASSEGRRLDRHQETQYF
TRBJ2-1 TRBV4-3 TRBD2 CASSQDLLAAYNEQFF
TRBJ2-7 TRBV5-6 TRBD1 CASSTWTGGYEQYF
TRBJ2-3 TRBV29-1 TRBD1 CSVDRGRRDTQYF
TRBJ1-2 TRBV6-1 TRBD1 CASRVPGTGDSWTF
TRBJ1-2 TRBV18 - CASSPGRAVDYGYTF